These T cell receptor beta chains were read from a single sample in a study of cytomegalovirus exposure and HLA in healthy donors. The protocol was immunoSEQ multiplex PCR, while the TCRdb copy is restricted to in-frame clones and leaves out a portion. The repertoire holds 130,000 or so clones, with about 61% as singletons. Input material: PBMCs. All receptors derive from a woman aged 40 to 49 in good health and CMV-seronegative. Both conserved end residues are part of each CDR3. Fields, in order: V gene, CDR3 length, D gene, J gene, clone size, CDR3 DNA, CDR3 protein. A D gene is named only where the DNA matches it firmly. Size is stated for part of the rows, as once, few or many counts, or as a class when the clone is expanded.

v_call: TRBV28
cdr3_length: 16
d_call: TRBD2
j_call: TRBJ2-1
clone_size: -
cdr3_nt: TGTGCCAGCAGCCTTGATAGCGGGGGCCCCTACAATGAGCAGTTCTTC
cdr3_aa: CASSLDSGGPYNEQFF

v_call: TRBV7-2
cdr3_length: 14
d_call: -
j_call: TRBJ1-1
clone_size: few
cdr3_nt: TGTGCCAGCAGCTTCAGTCCCGGGGACACTGAAGCTTTCTTT
cdr3_aa: CASSFSPGDTEAFF

v_call: TRBV27
cdr3_length: 14
d_call: TRBD2
j_call: TRBJ2-5
clone_size: -
cdr3_nt: TGTGCCAGCAGTTTTGCGGGGGGAGCGGAGACCCAGTACTTC
cdr3_aa: CASSFAGGAETQYF

v_call: TRBV15
cdr3_length: 17
d_call: TRBD1
j_call: TRBJ1-5
clone_size: few
cdr3_nt: TGTGCCACCAGCACCCGACAGGGGGCTATGGGGGGTCAGCCCCAGCATTTT
cdr3_aa: CATSTRQGAMGGQPQHF

v_call: TRBV27
cdr3_length: 15
d_call: -
j_call: TRBJ1-5
clone_size: -
cdr3_nt: TGTGCCAGCAGTTTACAGGCAGGGCTCAATCAGCCCCAGCATTTT
cdr3_aa: CASSLQAGLNQPQHF

v_call: TRBV29-1
cdr3_length: 12
d_call: TRBD2
j_call: TRBJ2-5
clone_size: -
cdr3_nt: TGCAGCGTTGAAACGGGGGGAGAGACCCAGTACTTC
cdr3_aa: CSVETGGETQYF

v_call: TRBV28
cdr3_length: 16
d_call: TRBD1
j_call: TRBJ2-7
clone_size: -
cdr3_nt: TGTGCCAGCAGTTATAACAGGGGGCTCTATACCTACGAGCAGTACTTC
cdr3_aa: CASSYNRGLYTYEQYF

v_call: TRBV7-8
cdr3_length: 14
d_call: -
j_call: TRBJ2-2
clone_size: -
cdr3_nt: TGTGCCAGCAGCTTAGTTAGGAACACCGGGGAGCTGTTTTTT
cdr3_aa: CASSLVRNTGELFF

v_call: TRBV5-8
cdr3_length: 16
d_call: -
j_call: TRBJ1-1
clone_size: once
cdr3_nt: TGTGCCAGCACCCCCCCCCGCAGGGGAACGTGGACTGAAGCTTTCTTT
cdr3_aa: CASTPPRRGTWTEAFF

v_call: TRBV30
cdr3_length: 12
d_call: TRBD2
j_call: TRBJ2-5
clone_size: -
cdr3_nt: TGTGCCTTATCTAGCGGGGGAGAGACCCAGTACTTC
cdr3_aa: CALSSGGETQYF

v_call: TRBV27
cdr3_length: 13
d_call: -
j_call: TRBJ1-2
clone_size: -
cdr3_nt: TGTGCCGGAAGAGGCACAGGCTACTATGGCTACACCTTC
cdr3_aa: CAGRGTGYYGYTF

v_call: TRBV4-2
cdr3_length: 16
d_call: TRBD1
j_call: TRBJ1-2
clone_size: -
cdr3_nt: TGTGCCAGCAGCCGGGGACAGGCAGTCGAAGACTATGGCTACACCTTC
cdr3_aa: CASSRGQAVEDYGYTF

v_call: TRBV28
cdr3_length: 12
d_call: -
j_call: TRBJ1-2
clone_size: -
cdr3_nt: TGTGCCAGCAGTTTATGGGGGGGGGCCTACACCTTC
cdr3_aa: CASSLWGGAYTF

v_call: TRBV5-1
cdr3_length: 13
d_call: -
j_call: TRBJ1-1
clone_size: once
cdr3_nt: TGCGCCAGCAGCTACGGACAGAACACTGAAGCTTTCTTT
cdr3_aa: CASSYGQNTEAFF

v_call: TRBV10-3
cdr3_length: 16
d_call: -
j_call: TRBJ2-3
clone_size: -
cdr3_nt: TGTGCCATCAGTGAGGTAGGCGGGACAGCCGCAGATACGCAGTATTTT
cdr3_aa: CAISEVGGTAADTQYF

v_call: TRBV7-3
cdr3_length: 13
d_call: -
j_call: TRBJ2-3
clone_size: -
cdr3_nt: TGTGCCAGCAGCGATCGACTAGCAGATACGCAGTATTTT
cdr3_aa: CASSDRLADTQYF

v_call: TRBV19
cdr3_length: 16
d_call: TRBD1
j_call: TRBJ2-3
clone_size: -
cdr3_nt: TGTGCCAGTAGTATAGGAGGGACAGGGACCACAGATACGCAGTATTTT
cdr3_aa: CASSIGGTGTTDTQYF

v_call: TRBV14
cdr3_length: 17
d_call: -
j_call: TRBJ1-1
clone_size: -
cdr3_nt: TGTGCCAGCAGCCCCCGCCGGCCAGGCCACTCGAACACTGAAGCTTTCTTT
cdr3_aa: CASSPRRPGHSNTEAFF

v_call: TRBV2
cdr3_length: 17
d_call: TRBD2
j_call: TRBJ2-3
clone_size: -
cdr3_nt: TGTGCCAGCAGTGTCCCCGTAGCGGGGGCCCTCACATATACGCAGTATTTT
cdr3_aa: CASSVPVAGALTYTQYF

v_call: TRBV4-1
cdr3_length: 14
d_call: TRBD1
j_call: TRBJ2-7
clone_size: -
cdr3_nt: TGCGCCAGCAGCCATAGGACAGGGGGCGCCGAGCAGTACTTC
cdr3_aa: CASSHRTGGAEQYF

v_call: TRBV21-1
cdr3_length: 14
d_call: -
j_call: TRBJ1-1
clone_size: -
cdr3_nt: TGTGCCAGCTGGGAACGAGGGCGAGGGACTGAAGCTTTCTTT
cdr3_aa: CASWERGRGTEAFF

v_call: TRBV7-8
cdr3_length: 13
d_call: TRBD1
j_call: TRBJ1-2
clone_size: few
cdr3_nt: TGTGCCAGCAGCTCGGGACAGCTCTATGGCTACACCTTC
cdr3_aa: CASSSGQLYGYTF

v_call: TRBV19
cdr3_length: 15
d_call: -
j_call: TRBJ2-5
clone_size: -
cdr3_nt: TGTGCCAGTAGTACCACGACTAGTCTCCAAGAGACCCAGTACTTC
cdr3_aa: CASSTTTSLQETQYF

v_call: TRBV5-1
cdr3_length: 13
d_call: -
j_call: TRBJ1-1
clone_size: -
cdr3_nt: TGCGCCAGCAGCCTATCACCGAACACTGAAGCTTTCTTT
cdr3_aa: CASSLSPNTEAFF

v_call: TRBV6-1
cdr3_length: 13
d_call: -
j_call: TRBJ2-5
clone_size: -
cdr3_nt: TGTGCCAGCAGTGAACCGGACATCAGGACCCAGTACTTC
cdr3_aa: CASSEPDIRTQYF

v_call: TRBV5-8
cdr3_length: 15
d_call: -
j_call: TRBJ1-1
clone_size: -
cdr3_nt: TGTGCCAGCAGCTTTGCAGGGGACCTGAACACTGAAGCTTTCTTT
cdr3_aa: CASSFAGDLNTEAFF

v_call: TRBV5-8
cdr3_length: 15
d_call: TRBD1
j_call: TRBJ1-4
clone_size: few
cdr3_nt: TGTGCCAGCAGCTTGGAGACAGGGGGGAGTGAAAAACTGTTTTTT
cdr3_aa: CASSLETGGSEKLFF

v_call: TRBV7-2
cdr3_length: 16
d_call: -
j_call: TRBJ2-5
clone_size: -
cdr3_nt: TGTGCCAGCAGCTTAGCTTTTCGTCGGGGGAAGGAGACCCAGTACTTC
cdr3_aa: CASSLAFRRGKETQYF

v_call: TRBV2
cdr3_length: 13
d_call: -
j_call: TRBJ1-1
clone_size: -
cdr3_nt: TGTGCCAGCGAAGCTTCTATGAACACTGAAGCTTTCTTT
cdr3_aa: CASEASMNTEAFF

v_call: TRBV9
cdr3_length: 15
d_call: -
j_call: TRBJ1-3
clone_size: -
cdr3_nt: TGTGCCAGCAGCGTAGATGGCTCCTCTGGAAACACCATATATTTT
cdr3_aa: CASSVDGSSGNTIYF

v_call: TRBV27
cdr3_length: 15
d_call: -
j_call: TRBJ1-1
clone_size: -
cdr3_nt: TGTGCCAGCAGCCGGGGGGCGGCCACCTATTTTGCGGCTTTCTTT
cdr3_aa: CASSRGAATYFAAFF

v_call: TRBV11-1
cdr3_length: 12
d_call: TRBD1
j_call: TRBJ1-1
clone_size: -
cdr3_nt: TGTGCCAGCAGCGAGGGACAGTCAGAAGCTTTCTTT
cdr3_aa: CASSEGQSEAFF

v_call: TRBV7-8
cdr3_length: 17
d_call: TRBD1
j_call: TRBJ1-1
clone_size: -
cdr3_nt: TGTGCCAGCAGCCCTACACTAAACGCCGGGACAGGGATTGAAGCTTTCTTT
cdr3_aa: CASSPTLNAGTGIEAFF

v_call: TRBV5-1
cdr3_length: 13
d_call: TRBD1
j_call: TRBJ1-1
clone_size: once
cdr3_nt: TGCGCCAGCAGCTCACAGGGGCACGATGAAGCTTTCTTT
cdr3_aa: CASSSQGHDEAFF

v_call: TRBV4-3
cdr3_length: 16
d_call: TRBD1
j_call: TRBJ1-1
clone_size: -
cdr3_nt: TGCGCCAGCAGCCAAGATCAAGACAGGGGGGCGACTGAAGCTTTCTTT
cdr3_aa: CASSQDQDRGATEAFF

v_call: TRBV5-4
cdr3_length: 14
d_call: TRBD1
j_call: TRBJ1-4
clone_size: -
cdr3_nt: TGTGCCAGCAGCCCGACAGGGAAGGTTGAAAAACTGTTTTTT
cdr3_aa: CASSPTGKVEKLFF

v_call: TRBV2
cdr3_length: 15
d_call: TRBD2
j_call: TRBJ2-1
clone_size: -
cdr3_nt: TGTGCCAGCAGACCCACTAGCGGCTTCGACAATGAGCAGTTCTTC
cdr3_aa: CASRPTSGFDNEQFF

v_call: TRBV4-3
cdr3_length: 14
d_call: -
j_call: TRBJ1-6
clone_size: -
cdr3_nt: TGCGCCAGCAGCCAGGACGCAGGGATTTCACCCCTCCACTTT
cdr3_aa: CASSQDAGISPLHF

v_call: TRBV7-3
cdr3_length: 14
d_call: TRBD2
j_call: TRBJ2-3
clone_size: few
cdr3_nt: TGTGCCAGCAGCTTGACTAGCACCCCTGATACGCAGTATTTT
cdr3_aa: CASSLTSTPDTQYF

v_call: TRBV29-1
cdr3_length: 12
d_call: TRBD1
j_call: TRBJ1-3
clone_size: -
cdr3_nt: TGCAGCGGGGGACAGGCGCTAGAAGCCATATATTTT
cdr3_aa: CSGGQALEAIYF

v_call: TRBV6-5
cdr3_length: 15
d_call: -
j_call: TRBJ2-7
clone_size: -
cdr3_nt: TGTGCCAGCAGCCCCGGACAGAAGATTTCCTACGAGCAGTACTTC
cdr3_aa: CASSPGQKISYEQYF

v_call: TRBV11-2
cdr3_length: 18
d_call: -
j_call: TRBJ2-3
clone_size: -
cdr3_nt: TGTGCCAGCAGCTTAGCCTACTTCGGAGGGATCAGCACAGATACGCAGTATTTT
cdr3_aa: CASSLAYFGGISTDTQYF

v_call: TRBV5-1
cdr3_length: 15
d_call: -
j_call: TRBJ1-5
clone_size: -
cdr3_nt: TGCGCCAGCAGCTTGGTTGGGGGCGAGACCCAGCCCCAGCATTTT
cdr3_aa: CASSLVGGETQPQHF

v_call: TRBV6-1
cdr3_length: 15
d_call: TRBD1
j_call: TRBJ1-5
clone_size: -
cdr3_nt: TGTGCCAGCAAGACAGGGTCATATAGCAATCAGCCCCAGCATTTT
cdr3_aa: CASKTGSYSNQPQHF

v_call: TRBV10-3
cdr3_length: 13
d_call: -
j_call: TRBJ1-2
clone_size: few
cdr3_nt: TGTGCCATGAGTATGAACACGGGGGGCGGCTACACCTTC
cdr3_aa: CAMSMNTGGGYTF

v_call: TRBV28
cdr3_length: 16
d_call: -
j_call: TRBJ1-3
clone_size: -
cdr3_nt: TGTGCCAGCAGTTTATGGGGGAGCCTCTCTGGAAACACCATATATTTT
cdr3_aa: CASSLWGSLSGNTIYF

v_call: TRBV5-6
cdr3_length: 14
d_call: -
j_call: TRBJ2-2
clone_size: -
cdr3_nt: TGTGCCAGCAGCTTGTCCCGAGGAACCGGGGAGCTGTTTTTT
cdr3_aa: CASSLSRGTGELFF

v_call: TRBV2
cdr3_length: 15
d_call: -
j_call: TRBJ1-5
clone_size: -
cdr3_nt: TGTGCCAGCAGTCCGATGGGAGTGAGCAATCAGCCCCAGCATTTT
cdr3_aa: CASSPMGVSNQPQHF

v_call: TRBV6-1
cdr3_length: 14
d_call: -
j_call: TRBJ2-1
clone_size: few
cdr3_nt: TGTGCCAGCAGTGGATGGGGGGGGGCGGGTGAGCAGTTCTTC
cdr3_aa: CASSGWGGAGEQFF

v_call: TRBV19
cdr3_length: 15
d_call: TRBD1
j_call: TRBJ1-1
clone_size: -
cdr3_nt: TGTGCCAGTAACGGACAGGGGTGGGGGAACACTGAAGCTTTCTTT
cdr3_aa: CASNGQGWGNTEAFF